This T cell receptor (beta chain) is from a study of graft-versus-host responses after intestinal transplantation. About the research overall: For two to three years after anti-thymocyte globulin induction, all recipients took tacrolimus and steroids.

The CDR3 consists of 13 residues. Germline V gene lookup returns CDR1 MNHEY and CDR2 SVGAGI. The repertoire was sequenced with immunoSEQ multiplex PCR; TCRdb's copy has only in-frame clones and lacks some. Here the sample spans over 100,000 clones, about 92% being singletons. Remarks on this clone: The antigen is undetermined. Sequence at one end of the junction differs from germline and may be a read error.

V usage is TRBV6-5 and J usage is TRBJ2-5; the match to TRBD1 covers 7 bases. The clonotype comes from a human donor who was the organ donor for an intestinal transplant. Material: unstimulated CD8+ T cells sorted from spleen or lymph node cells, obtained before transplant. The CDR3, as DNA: TGTGCCAGCAGATCAACAGGGGCCTACGAGCAGCACTTC. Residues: CASRSTGAYEQHF.